The 27 T cell receptor beta chains presented below share a single source sample, sequenced in a study of blood T cell repertoires in COVID-19 (TCRdb year 2020). Library preparation was by the immunoSEQ multiplex PCR assay. Sourced from immuneACCESS, this table was stored by TCRdb with only in-frame sequences that have V and J called. A share of the clones is absent; for the studies checked, an unresolved V gene accounts for under half, and the remainder has no known explanation. The sample profile shows fewer than 60,000 clones; more than 75% of them were found once. The ten largest make up approximately 4% of the sample. Sequences were obtained from peripheral blood. The receptors come from a man aged 45-65 years with acute or convalescent COVID-19.

The chain carries TRBV20-1 and TRBJ2-7; 12 bases align to TRBD1. Germline CDR1 is DFQATT and CDR2 is SNEGSKA (reference sequence). The CDR3 consists of 15 residues. The V and J ends lost 3 bases and 4 bases, in that order; junction bases with no gene match: 7. The CDR3 here is CSASAPGQGAYEQYF. The CDR3 DNA follows: TGCAGTGCTAGTGCTCCGGGACAGGGGGCATACGAGCAGTACTTC.

The rearrangement joins TRBV30 to TRBJ2-7; D is unclear. The CDR3 is 15 residues long. V was trimmed by 3 bases and J by 0 bases, leaving 15 bases between them. The germline V gene has CDR1 GTSNPN and CDR2 SVGIG (reference sequence). CDR3 bases: TGTGCCTGGAGCGTTCAACATGCAAGCTCCTACGAGCAGTACTTC. Its protein is CAWSVQHASSYEQYF. The full variable domain, rest sourced from reference TRBV30 and TRBJ2-7, is SQTIHQWPATLVQPVGSPLSLECTVEGTSNPNLYWYRQAAGRGLQLLFYSVGIGQISSEVPQNLSASRPQDRQFILSSKKLLLSDSGFYLCAWSVQHASSYEQYFGPGTRLTVT.

This chain joins TRBV5-4 and TRBJ2-5; weak D call: TRBD1 (5 bases). Germline assignment: CDR1 SGHNT and CDR2 YYREEE (reference sequence). V was pared by 0 bases and J by 5 bases, with 14 bases between. There are 15 residues in the CDR3. The CDR3 spells CASSLGLGKGETQYF. In DNA form, the CDR3 reads TGTGCCAGCAGCTTGGGGTTGGGGAAGGGGGAGACCCAGTACTTC.

The chain is built from TRBV5-1 and TRBJ1-2, with D perhaps matching TRBD1 (5 bases). CDR1 is SGHRS, CDR2 YFSETQ, per germline. The CDR3 spans 12 residues. Trimming removed 7 bases from V and 4 bases from J, with 11 bases in between. The CDR3 spells CASGGDAYGYTF. The DNA of the CDR3 is TGCGCCAGCGGGGGGGACGCCTATGGCTACACCTTC.

The rearrangement uses TRBV5-6 and TRBJ1-5, with D tentatively TRBD1 (5 bases). Between the trimmed V and J ends, which lost 0 bases and 2 bases, there was a span of 9 bases. Germline assignment: CDR1 SGHDT and CDR2 YYEEEE. The CDR3 loop spans 15 amino acids. Here the CDR3 DNA reads TGTGCCAGCAGCTTGGCCGGGGGAGGCAATCAGCCCCAGCATTTT. Amino acid sequence: CASSLAGGGNQPQHF.

This chain links TRBV27 with TRBJ1-1; weak D call: TRBD1 (5 bases). Trimming took 0 bases from V and 11 from J, leaving 13 bases between them. This CDR3 is built from 13 residues. CDR1 is MNHEY and CDR2 is SMNVEV in the germline V gene (reference sequence). CDR3 region: CASSLSGGAMAFF. In DNA, the CDR3 is TGTGCCAGCAGTTTATCGGGAGGGGCCATGGCTTTCTTT.

The chain combines TRBV7-9 with TRBJ1-1; maybe TRBD1 (6 bases). The CDR3 contains 15 residues. Trimming pared 1 base from V and 2 bases from J, leaving 11 bases between. CDR1 and CDR2 from the germline V gene are SEHNR and FQNEAQ (reference sequence). CDR3 nucleotides: TGTGCCAGCAGCTTAGTGACAGGTCGAAACACTGAAGCTTTCTTT. Protein product: CASSLVTGRNTEAFF.

This clone was observed a few times. The chain couples TRBV7-9 to TRBJ1-1, with D maybe TRBD1 (6 bases). Trimming took off 3 bases at V and 0 bases at J, with 8 bases between the two ends. The CDR3 runs 14 residues. Per germline, CDR1 SEHNR and CDR2 FQNEAQ (reference sequence). The CDR3, as DNA: TGTGCCAGCAGCTTGCAGGGGATGAACACTGAAGCTTTCTTT. Its translation: CASSLQGMNTEAFF.

The J gene is TRBJ1-2, the V gene TRBV9; no definite D call. The CDR3 consists of 16 residues. Trimming took 0 bases from V and 4 from J, leaving 16 bases between them. Germline V gene data show CDR1 as SGDLS and CDR2 as YYNGEE. The CDR3 nucleotides read TGTGCCAGCAGCGTAGTTGTGGATGGGCAGTCCTATGGCTACACCTTC. This encodes CASSVVVDGQSYGYTF.

This chain connects TRBV20-1 to TRBJ2-5; the D gene is possibly TRBD2 (6 bases). There are 13 residues in the CDR3. Germline lookup yields CDR1 DFQATT and CDR2 SNEGSKA (reference sequence). V was cut by 3 bases and J by 3 bases, with 11 bases left in between. CDR3 sequence reads: CSASATREETQYF. The CDR3 nucleotides read TGCAGTGCTAGTGCGACTAGGGAAGAGACCCAGTACTTC.

The chain uses TRBV2 and TRBJ1-1, with D possibly being TRBD1 (6 bases). CDR1 is SNHLY, CDR2 FYNNEI, per germline. V was trimmed by 1 base and J by 5 bases, leaving 11 bases between them. The CDR3 has 14 residues. CDR3 amino acids: CASSEVGGRTEAFF. The CDR3 nucleotides read TGTGCCAGCAGTGAAGTAGGGGGAAGGACTGAAGCTTTCTTT.

The gene calls are TRBV15 and TRBJ1-6; 8 positions agree with TRBD1. V shed 0 bases, J shed 6 bases, and the junction held 13 bases outside the gene matches. The germline V gene has CDR1 LNHNV and CDR2 YYDKDF (reference sequence). The CDR3 length is 19 residues. This chain's CDR3 is CATSREYPDRVGINSPLHF. The CDR3 nucleotides read TGTGCCACCAGCAGAGAATATCCGGACAGGGTTGGTATTAATTCACCCCTCCACTTT.

This chain connects TRBV7-6 to TRBJ1-1, with 9 bases matching TRBD1. Per germline, CDR1 SGHVS and CDR2 FNYEAQ. This CDR3 spans 15 amino acids. With 7 bases clipped from V and 5 bases from J, the junction kept 11 bases outside the gene matches. In DNA, the CDR3 is TGTGCCAGCATCGGAAGTGGACAGGGGAGGACTGAAGCTTTCTTT. Its protein product is CASIGSGQGRTEAFF. Supplemented by reference TRBV7-6 and TRBJ1-1, the full variable domain reads GAGVSQSPRYKVTKRGQDVALRCDPISGHVSLYWYRQALGQGPEFLTYFNYEAQQDKSGLPNDRFSAERPEGSISTLTIQRTEQRDSAMYRCASIGSGQGRTEAFFGQGTRLTVV.

This chain joins TRBV11-3 and TRBJ2-5, with D perhaps TRBD1 (6 bases). The CDR3 length is 15 residues. V gave up 5 bases and J gave up 2 bases, with 15 bases separating them. Germline lookup yields CDR1 SGHNT and CDR2 YENEEA. CDR3 in amino acids: CASSKTGQIQETQYF. The CDR3 nucleotides are TGTGCCAGCAGCAAAACCGGACAGATACAAGAGACCCAGTACTTC.

V gene TRBV6-4 combines with J gene TRBJ2-2; 8 nucleotides match TRBD1. Germline CDR1 and CDR2: MRHNA and SNTAGT. This CDR3 is 14 amino acids long. Unmatched junction bases numbered 2, after V lost 7 bases and J lost 1 base. This CDR3 reads CASKGQGNTGELFF. CDR3 DNA: TGTGCCAGCAAAGGACAGGGGAACACCGGGGAGCTGTTTTTT.

Notes on this clone: At one end the junction does not follow the germline gene, possibly because of a read error. The chain is built from TRBV9 and TRBJ2-5; 10 nucleotides agree with TRBD1. The germline CDR1 and CDR2 sequences are SGDLS and YYNGEE. The CDR3 is made up of 15 amino acids. In DNA, the CDR3 is TGTGCCAGCAACGTAGAGGGGACAGGGGTCGAGACCCAGTACTTC. It encodes CASNVEGTGVETQYF. The full variable domain, with the rest looked up from reference TRBV9 and TRBJ2-5, is DSGVTQTPKHLITATGQRVTLRCSPRSGDLSVYWYQQSLDQGLQFLIQYYNGEERAKGNILERFSAQQFPDLHSELNLSSLELGDSALYFCASNVEGTGVETQYFGPGTRLLVL.

J is TRBJ2-3 and V is TRBV15; 10 bases are shared with TRBD2. In germline, CDR1 is LNHNV, CDR2 YYDKDF (reference sequence). This CDR3 is 16 amino acids long. V dropped 5 bases and J dropped 6; count of bases not matched to a gene: 11. The CDR3 reads CATSGRAGGPPDTQYF. The CDR3 bases are TGTGCCACCAGCGGGAGAGCGGGAGGGCCCCCCGATACGCAGTATTTT.

The V gene is TRBV28, the J gene TRBJ2-1; possibly TRBD2 for D (6 bases). V gave up 6 bases and J gave up 9 bases, with 18 bases separating them. CDR3 length equals 14 residues. Germline CDR1 reads MDHEN; CDR2 reads SYDVKM. CDR3 bases: TGTGCCAGCAGCCGACGACTAGGACCTAGTGAGCAGTTCTTC. It codes for CASSRRLGPSEQFF.

V is TRBV11-3 and J is TRBJ1-6; TRBD1 might be the D (6 bases). The germline V gene has CDR1 SGHNT and CDR2 YENEEA. Trimming cost V 0 bases and J 7 bases, with 16 bases left between them. The CDR3 totals 17 residues. The CDR3 nucleotides read TGTGCCAGCAGCTTAGATCAGGGGACGGACGGAAATTCACCCCTCCACTTT. Its protein product is CASSLDQGTDGNSPLHF.

The V gene is TRBV5-1, the J gene TRBJ1-6; D may be TRBD1 (5 bases). This CDR3 comprises 14 residues. The germline V gene encodes CDR1 SGHRS and CDR2 YFSETQ. V lost 0 bases and J lost 6, with 7 bases in between. The CDR3, as DNA: TGCGCCAGCAGCTTGGGACAGCCTAATTCACCCCTCCACTTT. It codes for CASSLGQPNSPLHF.

The CDR3 reads CASSLGTVGGYTF. CDR3 DNA sequence: TGTGCCAGCAGTCTCGGGACAGTCGGCGGCTACACCTTC. The chain carries TRBV6-5 and TRBJ1-2; 7 bases fit TRBD1. This CDR3 has 13 residues. Germline V gives CDR1 MNHEY, CDR2 SVGAGI. The ends lost 5 bases at V and 8 bases at J; junction bases unmatched: 8.

This rearrangement joins TRBV28 to TRBJ2-5; 10 bases line up with TRBD2. The junction had 11 bases not matched to a gene; V was cut back by 3 bases and J by 4 bases. Germline values: CDR1 MDHEN, CDR2 SYDVKM. CDR3 length: 17 residues. The CDR3, as DNA: TGTGCCAGCAGTTTGCGCCCTAGCGGGAGATCGGTAGAGACCCAGTACTTC. Encoded protein: CASSLRPSGRSVETQYF.

This chain joins TRBV7-9 and TRBJ1-2; 9 nucleotides line up with TRBD1. From germline, CDR1 is SEHNR and CDR2 FQNEAQ (reference sequence). V shed 5 bases and J 7 bases; nucleotides not matched to a gene: 8. The CDR3 is made up of 14 amino acids. For the CDR3, the DNA is TGTGCCAGCAGCCACCTAGGGACAGGGCTTGGCTACACCTTC. Translating it yields CASSHLGTGLGYTF.

V is TRBV27 and J is TRBJ1-5; 7 bases fit TRBD1. The V segment lost 5 bases and the J segment 7 bases; nucleotides outside the gene matches: 8. The germline gives CDR1 MNHEY, CDR2 SMNVEV (reference sequence). The CDR3 loop spans 14 amino acids. CDR3: CASSIYRGGQPQHF. Written as DNA, the CDR3 is TGTGCCAGCAGTATCTACAGGGGTGGGCAGCCCCAGCATTTT.

This chain joins TRBV5-6 and TRBJ1-4, with no clear D. In germline, CDR1 is SGHDT, CDR2 YYEEEE. The V end lost 0 bases, the J end lost 9 bases, and 9 bases lay between the germline ends. The CDR3 length is 13 residues. CDR3 DNA: TGTGCCAGCAGCTTGGGGGTTGGGCAAAAACTGTTTTTT. It is translated as CASSLGVGQKLFF.

This sequence joins TRBV9 and TRBJ1-3, with TRBD1 matching over 9 bases. Germline values: CDR1 SGDLS, CDR2 YYNGEE. The CDR3 consists of 16 residues. The junction had 6 bases not matched to a gene; V was cut back by 3 bases and J by 2 bases. This CDR3 is CASSATGGLPGNTIYF. The CDR3 DNA sequence: TGTGCCAGCAGCGCCACAGGGGGCCTTCCTGGAAACACCATATATTTT.

The rearrangement uses TRBV27 and TRBJ2-7, with a possible D match to TRBD1 (5 bases). Looked up from germline, CDR1 is MNHEY and CDR2 is SMNVEV (reference sequence). V was pared by 5 bases and J by 2 bases, with 16 bases between. The CDR3 consists of 15 residues. The CDR3 loop is CASSTSPYRTYEQYF. CDR3 DNA: TGTGCCAGCAGTACCTCCCCGTACAGGACCTACGAGCAGTACTTC.